These 10 T cell receptor beta chains came from one sample sequenced in a study of TET2 disruption in CD19-targeted CAR T cells. Documented treatment: autologous CTL019 cells: CD19 CAR with 4-1BB and CD3 zeta domains. Libraries were prepared by immunoSEQ multiplex PCR; TCRdb keeps only in-frame clonotypes and omits some of them. The repertoire table contains about 26,000 clones. Their antigen targets remain unknown. Sequencing used CD8- CAR+ T cells sorted from cultured blood T cells, obtained for CD19 CAR T cell therapy. The subset is: CD8-negative CAR-positive T cells from the infusion product. These receptor sequences come from a man aged 70 or older with chronic lymphocytic leukemia.

Turning to this clone: Read data end 3 residues before the CDR3 end; the end is taken from the germline J gene. The chain employs TRBV7-9 and TRBJ1-1; D possibly corresponds to TRBD1 (6 bases). This CDR3 is 15 amino acids long. CDR1 and CDR2 (germline): SEHNR, FQNEAQ (reference sequence). The CDR3 loop reads CASSPGGGHQETAFF. Partial CDR3 DNA: TGTGCCAGCAGCCCGGGTGGGGGACACCAAGAGACA.

The sequenced CDR3 bases are TGCGCCAGCAGGGACAGGGCCAATTCACCC. This encodes CASRDRANSP. The whole CDR3 region reads CASRDRANSPLHF. This sequence joins TRBV10-1 and TRBJ1-6; 8 bases are a match to TRBD1. The sequenced fragment ends 3 residues before the CDR3 boundary, so the rest is inferred from the germline J gene. The CDR3 sequence is 13 residues long. With 6 bases clipped from V and 7 bases from J, the junction kept 2 bases outside the gene matches. The V gene's germline CDR1 is WNHNN and CDR2 SYGVQD (reference sequence).

With regard to this clone: One junction end does not reproduce the germline sequence, and a read error may be involved. The read stops 3 residues short of the end of the CDR3; the missing end is completed from the germline J gene. Other nucleotide sequences from this sample produce the same CDR3. The gene calls are TRBV2 and TRBJ1-3; tentatively, D is TRBD1 (5 bases). This CDR3 has 14 amino acids. Germline V gene data show CDR1 as SNHLY and CDR2 as FYNNEI. The sequenced part of the CDR3 DNA is TGTGCCAGCAGTCGAGGGGTCTCTGGAAACACG. Its protein product is CASSRGVSGNT. The full CDR3 protein reads CASSRGVSGNTIYF.

As for this clone: Read coverage stops 3 residues before the CDR3 terminus; the germline J gene supplies the remainder. Other DNA sequences of this sample code for an identical CDR3. The V and J genes are TRBV29-1 and TRBJ1-2; D ambiguous. Germline CDR1 SQVTM, CDR2 ANQGSEA. CDR3 size: 12 residues. V was shortened by 3 bases and J by 1 base, with 6 bases between the two germline ends. The covered CDR3 bases are TGCAGCGTTGATATCAGTAACTATGGC. This gives the protein CSVDISNYG. The whole CDR3 is CSVDISNYGYTF.

Comment on this clone: At one of its ends the junction is not consistent with the germline gene, which may arise from a read error. The CDR3 end lies 3 residues beyond the end of the read and is filled in from the germline J gene. V usage is TRBV7-9 and J usage is TRBJ1-1; 7 positions match TRBD1. CDR3 size: 12 residues. From germline, CDR1 is SEHNR and CDR2 FQNEAQ (reference sequence). The CDR3 DNA, read in part, is TGTTCCAGCAGCTTCACAGGGGTTGAA. This codes for CSSSFTGVE. The entire CDR3 sequence reads CSSSFTGVEAFF. Based on the CDR3 plus reference TRBV7-9 and TRBJ1-1, the full variable domain is DTGVSQNPRHKITKRGQNVTFRCDPISEHNRLYWYRQTLGQGPEFLTYFQNEAQLEKSRLLSDRFSAERPKGSFSTLEIQRTEQGDSAMYLCSSSFTGVEAFFGQGTRLTVV.

Concerning this clone: The junction and the germline gene differ at one end; a read error may be behind it. This sample also contains other DNA sequences that code for the same CDR3. The CDR3 loop is CASSLQGAGNTIYF. The covered CDR3 bases are TGTGCCAGCAGCTTACAGGGGGCTGGAAACACG. The rearrangement joins TRBV5-5 to TRBJ1-3, with 9 nucleotides matching TRBD1. The read ends 3 residues early relative to the CDR3; the germline J gene fills the gap. CDR3 length equals 14 residues. The germline V gene has CDR1 SGHKS and CDR2 YYEKEE (reference sequence).

Worth noting for this clone: The read falls 3 residues short of the CDR3 end, and the missing part is taken from the germline J gene. The rearrangement links TRBV20-1 to TRBJ1-1, with a tentative D call TRBD1 (5 bases). The CDR3 runs 13 residues. V was pared by 5 bases and J by 5 bases, with 15 bases between. Germline-derived CDR1 and CDR2 are DFQATT and SNEGSKA (reference sequence). The CDR3: CSAPGPEGTEAFF. CDR3 DNA (partial): TGCAGTGCTCCTGGTCCTGAGGGGACTGAA.

As for this clone: The read ends 3 residues early relative to the CDR3; the germline J gene fills the gap. The chain is built from TRBV12-5 and TRBJ2-1; 9 bases align to TRBD2. There are 14 residues in the CDR3. Germline assignment: CDR1 LGHNT and CDR2 FRNRAP. V gave up 6 bases and J gave up 2 bases; unmatched junction bases: 2. The sequenced CDR3 bases are TGTGCTAGTGGGCGCGGGGGGGCCTACAATGAG. This gives the protein CASGRGGAYNE. The entire CDR3 sequence reads CASGRGGAYNEQFF.

Concerning this clone: The read is 3 residues too short to cover the CDR3 end, so that end is filled in from the germline J gene. The rearrangement joins TRBV19 to TRBJ1-5, with 7 positions matching TRBD1. The germline V gene has CDR1 LNHDA and CDR2 SQIVND (reference sequence). This CDR3 is built from 15 residues. The ends lost 6 bases at V and 3 bases at J; junction bases unmatched: 8. CDR3 DNA, as far as it was read: TGTGCCAGTAGCCAGGCGGGACAGTACAATCAGCCC. As protein: CASSQAGQYNQP. The entire CDR3 sequence reads CASSQAGQYNQPQHF. Full variable domain (rest looked up from reference TRBV19 and TRBJ1-5): DGGITQSPKYLFRKEGQNVTLSCEQNLNHDAMYWYRQDPGQGLRLIYYSQIVNDFQKGDIAEGYSVSREKKESFPLTVTSAQKNPTAFYLCASSQAGQYNQPQHFGDGTRLSIL.

As concerns this clone: The read finishes 3 residues shy of the CDR3 end, and the germline J gene is used to complete it. V and J are TRBV4-1 and TRBJ1-5, with D perhaps TRBD1 (5 bases). Deletions cut 1 base from V and 6 bases from J, with 10 bases between. This CDR3 contains 14 residues. Germline V gene lookup returns CDR1 MGHRA and CDR2 YSYEKL. CDR3 protein: CASSQVGGSQPQHF. The CDR3 DNA, read in part, is TGCGCCAGCAGCCAAGTTGGGGGGAGTCAGCCC.